Presented here are 18 T cell receptor beta chains from one specimen sequenced in a study of shared clonotypes between healthy human individuals. Only in-frame clones appear in the TCRdb table, and some are missing; sequencing was by immunoSEQ multiplex PCR. The sample records hundreds of thousands of clones, 90% to 98% being singletons. The naive CD8 subset, CD45RO-negative cells positively selected for CCR7, excluded terminally differentiated effector memory CD45RA+ cells. What was sequenced was naive CD8+ T cells sorted from blood. The receptor source for this set is a man aged 25 to 40 in good health.

The chain couples TRBV6-1 to TRBJ2-5; D call uncertain. CDR3 length equals 15 residues. V shed 1 base and J shed 4 bases, with 13 bases lying between them. Germline lookup yields CDR1 MNHNS and CDR2 SASEGT. The CDR3 DNA reads TGTGCCAGCAGTGAAGAGTGGGGTCTGGCAGAGACCCAGTACTTC. Its translation: CASSEEWGLAETQYF.

On this clone itself: Other DNA sequences of this sample code for an identical CDR3. V and J are TRBV29-1 and TRBJ2-2, with TRBD1 as a possible D gene (5 bases). The CDR3 contains 13 residues. The V gene lost 7 bases and the J gene lost 2 bases, with 11 bases spanning the gap. Germline V gene data show CDR1 as SQVTM and CDR2 as ANQGSEA. The CDR3 DNA reads TGCAGCGCCTCCGACAGCAACACCGGGGAGCTGTTTTTT. Residues: CSASDSNTGELFF.

The chain recombines TRBV2 with TRBJ2-5, with TRBD2 matching over 7 bases. Per germline, CDR1 SNHLY and CDR2 FYNNEI. The CDR3 loop spans 14 amino acids. Unmatched junction bases numbered 9, after V lost 3 bases and J lost 8 bases. The CDR3 sequence is CASSEGRAVVTQYF. DNA for the CDR3: TGTGCCAGCAGTGAGGGGAGGGCTGTAGTTACCCAGTACTTC.

For this clone: Other DNA sequences in this specimen translate into the identical CDR3. V and J are TRBV10-3 and TRBJ2-7; 8 nucleotides line up with TRBD2. V gave up 2 bases and J gave up 0 bases; unmatched junction bases: 6. The CDR3 is 16 residues long. Germline CDR1 and CDR2: ENHRY and SYGVKD. The CDR3 region has the DNA TGTGCCATCAGTGAGGGACTAGCAGAGTTCTCCTACGAGCAGTACTTC. Its protein is CAISEGLAEFSYEQYF.

The V and J genes are TRBV29-1 and TRBJ2-1; D call uncertain. The CDR3 loop spans 12 amino acids. Germline V gene lookup returns CDR1 SQVTM and CDR2 ANQGSEA. Trimming took 0 bases from V and 8 from J, leaving 8 bases between them. This CDR3 reads CSVEDLTDEQFF. The CDR3 nucleotides are TGCAGCGTTGAAGATCTGACCGATGAGCAGTTCTTC.

The chain recombines TRBV6-1 with TRBJ2-3; no clear D. Deletions cut 6 bases from V and 4 bases from J, with 11 bases between. CDR1 is MNHNS, CDR2 SASEGT, per germline. The CDR3 is 13 residues long. The CDR3 DNA reads as TGTGCCAGCAGCCAGCGACTTGCAGATACGCAGTATTTT. This encodes CASSQRLADTQYF.

The chain combines TRBV5-4 with TRBJ2-1; perhaps TRBD2 as D (6 bases). The V and J ends lost 9 bases and 6 bases respectively, with 16 bases between them. The length of the CDR3 is 13 residues. Per the germline V gene, CDR1 is SGHNT and CDR2 is YYREEE (reference sequence). The CDR3 sequence: CATGADPPNEQFF. The CDR3 DNA follows: TGTGCCACGGGAGCGGACCCTCCCAATGAGCAGTTCTTC.

V usage is TRBV27 and J usage is TRBJ2-3, with D possibly TRBD2 on 5 matching bases. Per germline, CDR1 MNHEY and CDR2 SMNVEV (reference sequence). V was pared by 8 bases and J by 1 base, with 13 bases between. This CDR3 has 14 amino acids. In nucleotides, the CDR3 is TGTGCCAGCGGTATCTCAGCGGGCACAGATACGCAGTATTTT. The encoded protein is CASGISAGTDTQYF.

J is TRBJ2-2 and V is TRBV11-2, with 9 bases fitting TRBD2. This CDR3 comprises 18 residues. Unmatched junction bases numbered 10, after V lost 2 bases and J lost 3 bases. Germline V CDR1 and CDR2: SGHAT, FQNNGV. CDR3 bases: TGTGCCAGCAGCTTATGGGGTAGCGGGAGAGGGGACACCGGGGAGCTGTTTTTT. It specifies CASSLWGSGRGDTGELFF.

J is TRBJ2-5 and V is TRBV29-1; unclear D gene. Germline V gene data show CDR1 as SQVTM and CDR2 as ANQGSEA. The V and J ends lost 4 bases and 4 bases respectively, with 10 bases between them. This CDR3 region has 12 residues. CDR3 loop: CSVVPKLETQYF. The DNA for the CDR3 is TGCAGCGTTGTTCCCAAACTAGAGACCCAGTACTTC.

The genes are TRBV29-1 and TRBJ2-3; 13 bases line up with TRBD2. J was trimmed by 4 bases and V by 5 bases; bases with no gene match: 6. Germline CDR1 reads SQVTM; CDR2 reads ANQGSEA. The CDR3 extends over 15 amino acids. CDR3 nucleotides: TGCAGCGTTCCCCGACTAGCGGGAGGAGCAGATACGCAGTATTTT. Translating it yields CSVPRLAGGADTQYF.

The V and J genes are TRBV7-2 and TRBJ2-7; no clear D. CDR1 is SGHTA and CDR2 is FQGNSA in the germline V gene. There are 12 residues in the CDR3. The V and J ends lost 1 base and 3 bases respectively, with 4 bases between them. CDR3: CASSLEDYEQYF. For the CDR3, the DNA is TGTGCCAGCAGCTTAGAGGACTACGAGCAGTACTTC. Full variable domain (missing parts from reference TRBV7-2 and TRBJ2-7): GAGVSQSPSNKVTEKGKDVELRCDPISGHTALYWYRQSLGQGLEFLIYFQGNSAPDKSGLPSDRFSAERTGGSVSTLTIQRTQQEDSAVYLCASSLEDYEQYFGPGTRLTVT.

V and J are TRBV5-6 and TRBJ2-7; tentatively, D is TRBD1 or TRBD2 (6 bases each). V was shortened by 2 bases and J by 2 bases, with 11 bases between the two germline ends. This CDR3 has 14 amino acids. The V gene's germline CDR1 is SGHDT and CDR2 YYEEEE. The CDR3 nucleotides read TGTGCCAGCAGCTTTGGGGGGCTCCCCTACGAGCAGTACTTC. This sequence encodes CASSFGGLPYEQYF.

This chain links TRBV28 with TRBJ2-7; 7 bases are a match to TRBD1. The CDR3 consists of 13 residues. Germline V gives CDR1 MDHEN, CDR2 SYDVKM. After removal of 10 bases from V and 1 base from J, the junction contained 7 bases not matched to a gene. CDR3 amino acids: CATQDRLSYEQYF. CDR3 nucleotide sequence: TGTGCCACCCAGGACAGGTTGTCCTACGAGCAGTACTTC.

This chain joins TRBV9 and TRBJ2-7, with a possible D match to TRBD2 (6 bases). V was pared by 4 bases and J by 4 bases, with 18 bases between. This CDR3 comprises 15 residues. Germline CDR1 is SGDLS and CDR2 is YYNGEE. The CDR3 spells CASSSQAGFWYEQYF. The CDR3 bases are TGTGCCAGCAGCTCCCAGGCGGGATTTTGGTACGAGCAGTACTTC.

The chain joins TRBV4-2 to TRBJ1-5, with D unresolved. V was cut by 3 bases and J by 4 bases, with 19 bases left in between. The CDR3 totals 17 residues. Germline CDR1 and CDR2: LGHNA and YNFKEQ. The CDR3 loop reads CASSHPYGEGSNQPQHF. Here the CDR3 DNA reads TGTGCCAGCAGCCACCCCTATGGGGAGGGAAGTAATCAGCCCCAGCATTTT.

The chain joins TRBV28 to TRBJ2-3; perhaps TRBD2 as D (6 bases). The CDR3 totals 16 residues. V lost 1 base and J lost 2, with 13 bases in between. Germline-derived CDR1 and CDR2 are MDHEN and SYDVKM. CDR3 in amino acids: CASSLSRGSVTDTQYF. CDR3 bases: TGTGCCAGCAGTTTATCCCGGGGGTCAGTCACAGATACGCAGTATTTT. The full variable domain, in which reference TRBV28 and TRBJ2-3 provide the parts outside the CDR3, is DVKVTQSSRYLVKRTGEKVFLECVQDMDHENMFWYRQDPGLGLRLIYFSYDVKMKEKGDIPEGYSVSREKKERFSLILESASTNQTSMYLCASSLSRGSVTDTQYFGPGTRLTVL.

The chain employs TRBV5-1 and TRBJ2-7; weak D call: TRBD2 (6 bases). Looked up from germline, CDR1 is SGHRS and CDR2 is YFSETQ. V lost 4 bases and J lost 2, with 16 bases in between. CDR3 length equals 15 residues. This CDR3 reads CASSPEGRETYEQYF. CDR3 nucleotides: TGCGCCAGCAGCCCTGAAGGGCGGGAAACCTACGAGCAGTACTTC.